This T cell receptor beta chain was retrieved from a study of blood T cell repertoires in COVID-19. The overall study: From the United States, Italy and Spain came samples of acute and convalescent COVID-19.

This CDR3 has 15 amino acids. CDR1 and CDR2 from the germline V gene are KGHSH and LQKENI. In the original workflow: Estimation of nucleated cell counts was performed using reference gene primer amplification. Sequencing used immunoSEQ multiplex PCR; TCRdb keeps in-frame clones, though not all of them. The D gene and trimming were derived from the DNA, and the V and J assignments and clone size from that table. The sample consists of 160,000 or so clones, 75% to 85% of them appearing once. In the case of this clone: The junction departs from the called germline gene at one end, perhaps through a read error.

The TCR was taken from a human donor in a cohort sampled during active COVID-19. This sequence joins TRBV18 and TRBJ2-5, with 11 bases identical to TRBD2. The sample consisted of peripheral blood. The CDR3: CASSAPGLAVETQYF. In nucleotides, the CDR3 is TGTGCCAGCTCAGCACCGGGACTAGCGGTGGAGACCCAGTACTTC.